This is a list of T cell receptor beta chains from one sample in a study of blood T cell repertoires in COVID-19. The table came from immunoSEQ multiplex PCR; TCRdb's copy has only in-frame clones and leaves some out. Counted here are approximately 150,000 clones, more than 65% occurring once; the ten biggest clones make up around 9.6%. Sample: peripheral blood. All receptors come from a man aged 60 to 69 with active or convalescent COVID-19. CDR3s include the opening cysteine and the closing phenylalanine or tryptophan. The D gene is left open where the match is weak. The size field is filled for only some rows; it gives once, few, many or a size class.

d_call,j_call,v_call,clone_size,cdr3_length,cdr3_nt,cdr3_aa
TRBD1,TRBJ1-6,TRBV6-6,few,16,TGTGCCAGCAGTTCGCGGACCCAGGGGGCGGGATCACCCCTCCACTTT,CASSSRTQGAGSPLHF
NA,TRBJ1-2,TRBV5-5,NA,13,TGTGCCAGCAGCCCCAGGGGCAGCTATGGCTACACCTTC,CASSPRGSYGYTF
NA,TRBJ2-3,TRBV12-5,NA,13,TGTGCTAGTGGTTTGAGACTAGAAGATACGCAGTATTTT,CASGLRLEDTQYF
TRBD1,TRBJ2-1,TRBV28,NA,14,TGTGCCAGCAGTTCCGGGACAGGTAGGAATGAGCAGTTCTTC,CASSSGTGRNEQFF
TRBD1,TRBJ1-2,TRBV18,NA,14,TGTGCCAGCTCAGACGTCCAGGGGGCTTATGGCTACACCTTC,CASSDVQGAYGYTF
NA,TRBJ1-4,TRBV15,NA,15,TGTGCCACCAGCAGCCCTCGGGGGGCTAGTGAAAAACTGTTTTTT,CATSSPRGASEKLFF
TRBD1,TRBJ1-2,TRBV5-6,NA,14,TGTGCCAGCAGCCTATACTGGGACAGCTATGGCTACACCTTC,CASSLYWDSYGYTF
TRBD1,TRBJ2-5,TRBV27,NA,16,TGTGCCAGCACGCGCCGGACAGGGGGCGGCCAAGAGACCCAGTACTTC,CASTRRTGGGQETQYF
NA,TRBJ1-3,TRBV13,NA,15,TGTGCCAGCAGCGTTCTAAGGGGCTCTGGAAACACCATATATTTT,CASSVLRGSGNTIYF
NA,TRBJ2-2,TRBV4-3,NA,16,TGCGCCAGCAGCCAAGAAGGGGCCCAGGGGTTCGGGGAGCTGTTTTTT,CASSQEGAQGFGELFF
NA,TRBJ1-2,TRBV5-1,NA,12,TGCGCCAGCGGAGAAACAGGGATGGGCTACACCTTC,CASGETGMGYTF
NA,TRBJ2-6,TRBV14,NA,15,TGTGCCAGCAGCCTCCAGGTCTCTGGGGCCAACGTCCTGACTTTC,CASSLQVSGANVLTF
TRBD1,TRBJ1-1,TRBV5-1,NA,16,TGCGCCAGCAGCCCGGGACAGGGGGAATGGAACACTGAAGCTTTCTTT,CASSPGQGEWNTEAFF
TRBD1,TRBJ2-7,TRBV2,NA,13,TGTGCCAGCACCCGGGACAGGTCCTACGAGCAGTACTTC,CASTRDRSYEQYF
NA,TRBJ2-3,TRBV24-1,NA,15,TGTGCCACCAGTGATTCAGGGGTTAGCACAGATACGCAGTATTTT,CATSDSGVSTDTQYF
TRBD1,TRBJ1-4,TRBV7-9,once,15,TGTGCCAGCAGCACCCGACGGACAGGCGAAGAAAAACTGTTTTTT,CASSTRRTGEEKLFF
NA,TRBJ1-6,TRBV5-4,once,16,TGTGCCAGCAGCTTGGCGGGACACCAGTATAATTCACCCCTCCACTTT,CASSLAGHQYNSPLHF
TRBD1,TRBJ2-2,TRBV11-3,NA,16,TGTGCCAGCAGCTCCCGGGACAGGGTGGGCACCGGGGAGCTGTTTTTT,CASSSRDRVGTGELFF
NA,TRBJ1-2,TRBV5-6,NA,17,TGTGCCAGCAGCTTACAACATCGACAGCCATCCGACTATGGCTACACCTTC,CASSLQHRQPSDYGYTF
TRBD1,TRBJ2-1,TRBV6-5,NA,15,TGTGCCAGCAGTTACTCGAACGGACAGGGTAATGAGCAGTTCTTC,CASSYSNGQGNEQFF
NA,TRBJ1-2,TRBV30,few,13,TGTGCCTGGAATAGGGGTGACAGCTATGGCTACACCTTC,CAWNRGDSYGYTF
NA,TRBJ2-2,TRBV9,NA,18,TGTGCCAGCAGCGTACTAGCGTGGGGCTCTACGAACACCGGGGAGCTGTTTTTT,CASSVLAWGSTNTGELFF
NA,TRBJ2-7,TRBV9,once,16,TGTGCCAGCAGCGTTTCAGATTTTACCCCAAACTACGAGCAGTACTTC,CASSVSDFTPNYEQYF
NA,TRBJ2-3,TRBV5-1,NA,17,TGCGCCAGCAGCTTGGCGGGGCGGGATAGTGGCACAGATACGCAGTATTTT,CASSLAGRDSGTDTQYF
TRBD1,TRBJ1-2,TRBV18,once,14,TGTGCCAGCTCAATGGACAGGGTTAACTATGGCTACACCTTC,CASSMDRVNYGYTF
TRBD1,TRBJ1-6,TRBV4-3,NA,15,TGCGCCAGCAGCCGAGTTGGGACAGGGAAATCACCCCTCCACTTT,CASSRVGTGKSPLHF
NA,TRBJ1-2,TRBV7-9,NA,13,TGTGCCAGCAGCTTAGGGGGCAACTATGGCTACACCTTC,CASSLGGNYGYTF
NA,TRBJ1-2,TRBV6-1,NA,18,TGTGCCAGCAGTAAAGGGCCAGGTCGGGGGGCGCTGGGCTATGGCTACACCTTC,CASSKGPGRGALGYGYTF
NA,TRBJ2-1,TRBV7-2,NA,13,TGTGCCAGCAGCTTAGCCCTTCTAAATGAGCAGTTCTTC,CASSLALLNEQFF
NA,TRBJ1-3,TRBV3-1/TRBV3-2,NA,19,TGTGCCAGCAAAATCCGGTCCCGGGGAGACGAACCCTCTGGAAACACCATATATTTT,CASKIRSRGDEPSGNTIYF
TRBD1,TRBJ2-1,TRBV6-2/TRBV6-3,NA,15,TGTGCCAGCAGTTTCGACAGGGCCTCCTACAATGAGCAGTTCTTC,CASSFDRASYNEQFF
TRBD2,TRBJ2-6,TRBV9,NA,18,TGTGCCAGCAGCGTTCGGACTAGCGGGTACTCTGGGGCCAACGTCCTGACTTTC,CASSVRTSGYSGANVLTF
TRBD1,TRBJ2-2,TRBV7-9,NA,15,TGTGCCAGCAGCTTTGGGACAGGGGGCACCGGGGAGCTGTTTTTT,CASSFGTGGTGELFF
NA,TRBJ1-1,TRBV6-2/TRBV6-3,NA,16,TGTGCCAGCAGCCGAGCTCGGGGGTCGGCGAACACTGAAGCTTTCTTT,CASSRARGSANTEAFF
NA,TRBJ1-2,TRBV19,NA,15,TGTGCCAGTAGTATGGTTCGGGAGGCGAACTATGGCTACACCTTC,CASSMVREANYGYTF
NA,TRBJ1-2,TRBV4-3,NA,15,TGCGCCAGCAGCCAGGAAAATACAGGGTCTGTAAGCTACACCTTC,CASSQENTGSVSYTF
NA,TRBJ1-5,TRBV6-6,few,12,TGTGCCAGCAGAACAGGGAATCAGCCCCAGCATTTT,CASRTGNQPQHF
TRBD2,TRBJ2-4,TRBV11-2,NA,17,TGTGCCAGCAGCTTAGTACTAGCGGGGGGTTCGGGAAACATTCAGTACTTC,CASSLVLAGGSGNIQYF
NA,TRBJ2-3,TRBV6-2/TRBV6-3,NA,14,TGTGCCAGCAGTTCGACACTTACCACAGATACGCAGTATTTT,CASSSTLTTDTQYF
TRBD1,TRBJ1-2,TRBV25-1,NA,13,TGTGCCAGCCAGGGGACAGGCGACTATGGCTACACCTTC,CASQGTGDYGYTF
NA,TRBJ1-2,TRBV19,NA,15,TGTGCCAGTAGTATATTACAGGGATACAGCTATGGCTACACCTTC,CASSILQGYSYGYTF
TRBD1,TRBJ1-1,TRBV6-6,NA,14,TGTGCCAGCAGAGCCGGGACAGGGTCTCCTGAAGCTTTCTTT,CASRAGTGSPEAFF
TRBD1,TRBJ1-1,TRBV12-3/TRBV12-4,NA,11,TGTGCGGACAGGGTAGACACTGAAGCTTTCTTT,CADRVDTEAFF
NA,TRBJ1-2,TRBV11-2,once,12,TGTGCCAGCAGCTGGGGGGTACGGGGCTACACCTTC,CASSWGVRGYTF
NA,TRBJ1-4,TRBV6-5,NA,14,TGTGCCAGCAGTCGGGGAACAACTAATGAAAAACTGTTTTTT,CASSRGTTNEKLFF
TRBD2,TRBJ2-3,TRBV7-2,NA,15,TGTGCCAGCAGCTCGACCAGCGGGAGGGCCCATACGCAGTATTTT,CASSSTSGRAHTQYF
TRBD2,TRBJ2-3,TRBV6-2/TRBV6-3,once,16,TGTGCCAGCAGTTACAGGACTAGCGAGCTGACAGAGACGCAGTATTTT,CASSYRTSELTETQYF